The 17 T cell receptor beta chains below all came from one sample that was sequenced in a study of cytomegalovirus exposure and HLA in healthy donors. Assay: immunoSEQ multiplex PCR; the TCRdb copy retains only in-frame clones and omits some. The sample records about 220,000 clones, approximately 88% being singletons. Sequences were obtained from PBMCs. These receptors came from a woman between 25 and 40 years old in good health and CMV-seropositive.

This rearrangement joins TRBV30 to TRBJ1-3; D gene ambiguous. CDR1 and CDR2 from the germline V gene are GTSNPN and SVGIG (reference sequence). The CDR3 is 14 amino acids. Trimming cost V 2 bases and J 0 bases, with 8 bases left between them. The CDR3 is CAWSPPNSGNTIYF. DNA of the CDR3: TGTGCCTGGAGTCCCCCGAACTCTGGAAACACCATATATTTT.

This sequence joins TRBV5-4 and TRBJ2-1, with 9 bases that match TRBD1. J was trimmed by 4 bases and V by 4 bases; bases with no gene match: 9. The CDR3 totals 16 residues. Germline values: CDR1 SGHNT, CDR2 YYREEE (reference sequence). The CDR3 nucleotides read TGTGCCAGCAGCGGAAAACAGGGGGCCCATTACAATGAGCAGTTCTTC. Amino acids: CASSGKQGAHYNEQFF. The full variable domain, with the rest looked up from reference TRBV5-4 and TRBJ2-1, is ETGVTQSPTHLIKTRGQQVTLRCSSQSGHNTVSWYQQALGQGPQFIFQYYREEENGRGNFPPRFSGLQFPNYSSELNVNALELDDSALYLCASSGKQGAHYNEQFFGPGTRLTVL.

This chain uses TRBV9 with TRBJ2-7, with 8 positions matching TRBD2. This CDR3 region has 17 residues. The ends lost 7 bases at V and 5 bases at J; junction bases unmatched: 20. CDR1 is SGDLS, CDR2 YYNGEE, per germline. DNA for the CDR3: TGTGCCAGCGGCAGAACCCCGAATAGCGGGAATGTTGACGAGCAGTACTTC. It yields the protein CASGRTPNSGNVDEQYF.

This clone was seen a few times. V usage is TRBV6-4 and J usage is TRBJ2-2, with TRBD2 matching 8 bases. CDR3 size: 16 residues. CDR1 and CDR2 from the germline V gene are MRHNA and SNTAGT. V trimming: 3 bases; J trimming: 2 bases; junction bases outside the gene matches: 5. The CDR3 DNA is TGTGCCAGCAGTGAAGGAGCGGGAGATAACACCGGGGAGCTGTTTTTT. Its translation is CASSEGAGDNTGELFF.

Comment on this clone: Other DNA sequences from this sample encode an identical CDR3 as well. The V gene is TRBV30, the J gene TRBJ1-5, with D unresolved. The CDR3 has 14 residues. The V and J ends lost 3 bases and 2 bases respectively, with 11 bases between them. Germline loops: CDR1 GTSNPN, CDR2 SVGIG (reference sequence). CDR3 nucleotide sequence: TGTGCCTGGAGGGCCCCGGGCGGCAATCAGCCCCAGCATTTT. It codes for CAWRAPGGNQPQHF.

The chain links TRBV19 to TRBJ2-7; D not certain. V lost 2 bases and J lost 1, with 9 bases in between. CDR1 and CDR2 from the germline V gene are LNHDA and SQIVND (reference sequence). The length of the CDR3 is 14 residues. The CDR3 protein is CASSIIHPSYEQYF. CDR3 nucleotides: TGTGCCAGTAGTATAATACACCCGTCCTACGAGCAGTACTTC.

This chain joins TRBV4-3 and TRBJ2-1, with D possibly being TRBD2 (5 bases). Looked up from germline, CDR1 is LGHNA and CDR2 is YSLEER. The ends were cut back, 2 bases at V and 1 base at J, with 15 bases in the middle. The CDR3 length is 17 residues. CDR3 in amino acids: CASSQSAGKGSYNEQFF. CDR3 nucleotides: TGCGCCAGCAGCCAATCGGCCGGGAAAGGATCCTACAATGAGCAGTTCTTC.

The chain is built from TRBV7-3 and TRBJ2-5, with TRBD1 matching over 7 bases. The J segment lost 2 bases and the V segment lost 6 bases, leaving 6 bases of the junction unmatched. CDR3 length: 14 residues. Per germline, CDR1 SGHTA and CDR2 FQGTGA. The CDR3 loop reads CASSLQGTQETQYF. The DNA of the CDR3 is TGTGCCAGCAGTTTACAGGGGACGCAAGAGACCCAGTACTTC.

The rearrangement uses TRBV18 and TRBJ2-5, with 12 bases that match TRBD2. The CDR3 runs to 15 residues. V gave up 3 bases and J gave up 5 bases; unmatched junction bases: 4. The germline CDR1 and CDR2 sequences are KGHSH and LQKENI. The CDR3 spells CASSPAGLAGETQYF. CDR3 DNA sequence: TGTGCCAGCTCACCGGCGGGACTAGCGGGTGAGACCCAGTACTTC.

The rearrangement joins TRBV5-6 to TRBJ2-1, with a weak D call TRBD2 (6 bases). Germline CDR1 reads SGHDT; CDR2 reads YYEEEE. The CDR3 consists of 16 residues. Trimming left V 2 bases short and J 6 bases short, with 18 bases between. The CDR3 DNA reads as TGTGCCAGCAGCTTCTCCGGGCTGCCCGGGGGCAATGAGCAGTTCTTC. It encodes CASSFSGLPGGNEQFF.

The chain carries TRBV5-4 and TRBJ2-7, with D perhaps matching TRBD2 (5 bases). CDR1 SGHNT and CDR2 YYREEE come from the germline V gene (reference sequence). Trimming took 2 bases from V and 7 from J, leaving 25 bases between them. The CDR3 is 17 amino acids. CDR3 loop: CASSLLTQAEVGREQYF. CDR3 bases: TGTGCCAGCAGCTTACTAACGCAAGCGGAGGTAGGTCGGGAGCAGTACTTC.

The J gene is TRBJ1-4, the V gene TRBV5-1, with D maybe TRBD1 (5 bases). In germline, CDR1 is SGHRS, CDR2 YFSETQ. V was trimmed by 4 bases and J by 8 bases, leaving 18 bases between them. The CDR3 is 15 amino acids. CDR3 residues: CASSVRGQGSEKLFF. The CDR3 bases are TGCGCCAGCAGCGTCCGGGGCCAGGGTAGCGAAAAACTGTTTTTT.

V usage is TRBV27 and J usage is TRBJ1-4; D gene ambiguous. Germline V CDR1 and CDR2: MNHEY, SMNVEV (reference sequence). CDR3 size: 16 residues. V lost 6 bases, J lost 6 bases, and 20 bases lay in between. CDR3 loop: CASRPDPRAPHEKLFF. CDR3 DNA sequence: TGTGCCAGCAGGCCCGACCCGAGGGCGCCGCATGAAAAACTGTTTTTT.

A word on this clone: The sample carries other DNA sequences with the same CDR3. This chain joins TRBV27 and TRBJ2-7, with 7 bases matching TRBD1. CDR1 and CDR2 (germline): MNHEY, SMNVEV (reference sequence). The V gene end was trimmed by 6 bases and the J gene end by 3 bases; junction bases not matched to a gene: 5. This CDR3 has 13 residues. The CDR3 DNA follows: TGTGCCAGCAGCCGCGGACAGGTCTACGAGCAGTACTTC. As protein: CASSRGQVYEQYF.

The chain combines TRBV27 with TRBJ1-1; 8 bases align to TRBD1. Germline V gives CDR1 MNHEY, CDR2 SMNVEV (reference sequence). Trimming removed 5 bases from V and 1 base from J; junction bases left unmatched: 6. CDR3 length equals 15 residues. This CDR3 is CASSGPGQANTEAFF. In DNA, the CDR3 is TGTGCCAGCAGTGGTCCGGGACAGGCGAACACTGAAGCTTTCTTT.

The rearrangement uses TRBV29-1 and TRBJ1-1, with TRBD1 matching 8 bases. The germline V gene has CDR1 SQVTM and CDR2 ANQGSEA. This CDR3 is built from 14 residues. The CDR3 loop reads CTTRQGPSNTEAFF. CDR3 nucleotides: TGCACTACTCGACAGGGGCCCTCGAACACTGAAGCTTTCTTT.

V and J are TRBV5-1 and TRBJ2-7; 11 positions agree with TRBD2. CDR3 length equals 16 residues. Germline assignment: CDR1 SGHRS and CDR2 YFSETQ. Unmatched junction bases numbered 10, after V lost 4 bases and J lost 4 bases. In nucleotides, the CDR3 is TGCGCCAGCAGCGCCGCAATTAGCGGGAGGGCGTACGAGCAGTACTTC. This encodes CASSAAISGRAYEQYF.